This record looks at one T cell receptor beta chain sequence and its context. Its antigen is undetermined. The read ends 3 residues before the CDR3 terminus; that terminus is restored from the germline J gene. Data came from immunoSEQ multiplex PCR; TCRdb stores just in-frame clones and leaves some out. This sample's table reports around 33,000 clones. The data were taken from a study of Tregs in tolerant kidney transplant recipients. Recipients received nonmyeloablative bone marrow transplants from related graft donors, with transient mixed chimerism. Unstimulated Tregs (CD4+CD25+CD127-) and CD4+CD25- non-Tregs were sorted from PBMCs. The V segment lost 5 bases and the J segment 4 bases; nucleotides outside the gene matches: 8. The CDR3 totals 15 residues. The germline V gene encodes CDR1 SGHTA and CDR2 FQGNSA. The study's findings and limits: Donor-specific Treg expansion exceeded global Treg expansion in tolerant patients, suggesting antigen drive. Activated donor B cell expansion appeared to reveal the most relevant donor-specific TCRbeta repertoire. For some patients, primers changed over time, blocking nucleotide-level comparison.

The gene calls are TRBV7-2 and TRBJ2-7; TRBD1 agrees at 10 bases. The origin of this receptor is a human patient who received a combined kidney and bone marrow transplant. The graft donor may have contributed some T cells. This material consisted of CD4+ T cells from blood (PBMCs), taken 24 months after the transplant. The part of the CDR3 DNA that was read is TGTGCCAGCAGCCGAAACCAGGGACAGGGGTACGAG. This sequence encodes CASSRNQGQGYE. The CDR3 as a whole reads CASSRNQGQGYEQYF.